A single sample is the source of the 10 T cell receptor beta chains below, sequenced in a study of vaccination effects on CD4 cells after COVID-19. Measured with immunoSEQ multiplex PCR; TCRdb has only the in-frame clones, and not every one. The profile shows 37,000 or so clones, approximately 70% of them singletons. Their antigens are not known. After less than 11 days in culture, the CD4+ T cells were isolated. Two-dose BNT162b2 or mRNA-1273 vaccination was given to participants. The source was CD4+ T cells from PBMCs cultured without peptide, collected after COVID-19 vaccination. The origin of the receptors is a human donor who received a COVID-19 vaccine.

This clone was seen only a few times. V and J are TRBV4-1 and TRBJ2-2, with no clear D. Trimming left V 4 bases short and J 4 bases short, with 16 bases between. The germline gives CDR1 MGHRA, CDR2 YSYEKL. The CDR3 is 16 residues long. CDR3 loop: CASSPMGRRVTGELFF. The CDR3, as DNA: TGCGCCAGCAGCCCTATGGGCCGGCGCGTCACCGGGGAGCTGTTTTTT.

This CDR3 is CASSPRGLWDSEQYF. The CDR3 DNA is TGTGCCAGCTCACCACGGGGGCTTTGGGATAGCGAGCAGTACTTC. V gene TRBV18 combines with J gene TRBJ2-7; possibly TRBD1 for D (6 bases). This CDR3 comprises 15 residues. Looked up from germline, CDR1 is KGHSH and CDR2 is LQKENI. V shed 1 base and J shed 6 bases, with 16 bases lying between them. Based on the CDR3 plus reference TRBV18 and TRBJ2-7, the full variable domain is NAGVMQNPRHLVRRRGQEARLRCSPMKGHSHVYWYRQLPEEGLKFMVYLQKENIIDESGMPKERFSAEFPKEGPSILRIQQVVRGDSAAYFCASSPRGLWDSEQYFGPGTRLTVT.

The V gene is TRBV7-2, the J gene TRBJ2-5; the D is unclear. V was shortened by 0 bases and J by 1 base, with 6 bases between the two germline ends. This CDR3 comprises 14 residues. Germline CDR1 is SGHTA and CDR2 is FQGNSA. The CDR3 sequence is CASSLASTQETQYF. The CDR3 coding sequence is TGTGCCAGCAGCTTAGCCTCTACCCAAGAGACCCAGTACTTC.

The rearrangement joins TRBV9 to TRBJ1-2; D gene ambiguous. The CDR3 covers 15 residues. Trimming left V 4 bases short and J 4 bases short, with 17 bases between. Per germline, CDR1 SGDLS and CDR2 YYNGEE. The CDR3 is CASSPRVGGSYGYTF. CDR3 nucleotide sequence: TGTGCCAGCAGCCCCCGCGTCGGAGGTTCCTATGGCTACACCTTC.

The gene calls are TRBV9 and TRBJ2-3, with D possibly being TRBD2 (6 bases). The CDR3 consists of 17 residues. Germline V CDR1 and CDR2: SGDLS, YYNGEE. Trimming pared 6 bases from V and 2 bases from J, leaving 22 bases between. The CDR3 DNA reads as TGTGCCAGCACCGAACGCAGCGCGGGGTCGCCCACAGATACGCAGTATTTT. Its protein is CASTERSAGSPTDTQYF.

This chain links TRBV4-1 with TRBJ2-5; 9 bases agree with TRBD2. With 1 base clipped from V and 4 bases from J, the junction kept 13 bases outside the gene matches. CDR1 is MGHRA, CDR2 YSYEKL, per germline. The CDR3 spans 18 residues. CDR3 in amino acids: CASSQVGVTGTSLETQYF. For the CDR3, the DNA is TGCGCCAGCAGCCAAGTTGGTGTAACCGGGACTAGCCTAGAGACCCAGTACTTC.

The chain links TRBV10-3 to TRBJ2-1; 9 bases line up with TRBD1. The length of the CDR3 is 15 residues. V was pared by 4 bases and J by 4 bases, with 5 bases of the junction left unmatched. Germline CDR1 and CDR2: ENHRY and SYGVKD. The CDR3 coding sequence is TGTGCCATCAGTGTCGGGACAGGGAAATACAATGAGCAGTTCTTC. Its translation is CAISVGTGKYNEQFF.

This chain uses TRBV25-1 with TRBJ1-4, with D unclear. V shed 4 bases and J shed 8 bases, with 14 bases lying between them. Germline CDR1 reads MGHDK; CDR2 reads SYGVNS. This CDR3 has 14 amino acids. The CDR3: CASSGSSYREKLFF. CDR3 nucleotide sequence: TGTGCCAGCAGTGGCAGCAGCTATCGAGAAAAACTGTTTTTT.

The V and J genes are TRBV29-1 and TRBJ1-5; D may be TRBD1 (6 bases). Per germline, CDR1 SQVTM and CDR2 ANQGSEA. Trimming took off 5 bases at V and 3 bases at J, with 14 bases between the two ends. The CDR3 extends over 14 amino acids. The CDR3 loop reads CSVRMTGLNQPQHF. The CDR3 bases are TGCAGCGTTCGCATGACAGGACTCAATCAGCCCCAGCATTTT.

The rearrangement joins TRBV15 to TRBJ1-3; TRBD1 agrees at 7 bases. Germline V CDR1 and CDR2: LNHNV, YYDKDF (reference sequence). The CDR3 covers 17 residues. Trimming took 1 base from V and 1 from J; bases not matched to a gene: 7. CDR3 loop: CATSRGGQGVSGNTIYF. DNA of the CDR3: TGTGCCACCAGCAGAGGCGGCCAGGGGGTTTCTGGAAACACCATATATTTT.